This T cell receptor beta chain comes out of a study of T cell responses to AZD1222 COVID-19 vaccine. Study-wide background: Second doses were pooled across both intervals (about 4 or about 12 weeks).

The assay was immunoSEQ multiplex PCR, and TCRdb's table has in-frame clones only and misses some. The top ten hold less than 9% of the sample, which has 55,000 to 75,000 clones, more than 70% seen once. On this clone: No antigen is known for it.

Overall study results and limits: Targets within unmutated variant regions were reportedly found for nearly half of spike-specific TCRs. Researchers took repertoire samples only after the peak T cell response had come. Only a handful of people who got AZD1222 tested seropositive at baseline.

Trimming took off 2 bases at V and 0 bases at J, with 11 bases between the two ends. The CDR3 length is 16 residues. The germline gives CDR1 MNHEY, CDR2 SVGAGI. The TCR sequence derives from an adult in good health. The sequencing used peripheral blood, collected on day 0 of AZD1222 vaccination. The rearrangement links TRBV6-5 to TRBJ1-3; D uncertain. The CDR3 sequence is CASSYGRPYSGNTIYF. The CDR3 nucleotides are TGTGCCAGCAGTTACGGTAGACCTTACTCTGGAAACACCATATATTTT.